Described below is a single TCR beta chain sequence and its context. The antigen is not known. Germline CDR1 is LNHDA and CDR2 is SQIVND (reference sequence). The CDR3 runs 14 residues. Trimming pared 5 bases from V and 5 bases from J, leaving 13 bases between. The entry originates in a study of OX40 agonist ivuxolimab in advanced cancers. On the study more broadly: Patients' therapy was ivuxolimab, an antibody that acts as an agonist of OX40 (CD134). Patients achieving partial responses numbered three: one hepatocellular carcinoma case and two cutaneous melanoma cases. Study-wide results and limits: Both blood CD4+ and CD8+ T cells showed clonal growth by week 6 at 0.1 to 3.0 mg/kg. Certain nonresponders additionally had low normalized T-cell clonal expansion.

TCRdb keeps only in-frame clones here, not all; method: immunoSEQ multiplex PCR. Of 90,000 to 100,000 clones in the sample, roughly 95% were seen once. The sequencing used CD4+ or CD8+ T cells sorted from blood, collected in a trial of the OX40 agonist ivuxolimab. V and J are TRBV19 and TRBJ2-1; D perhaps matches TRBD2 (6 bases). This TCR was sampled from an adult with an advanced solid tumor such as melanoma, head and neck, liver or kidney cancer. The CDR3 protein is CASSWDSSDNEQFF. Here the CDR3 DNA reads TGTGCCAGTAGTTGGGACTCCTCTGACAATGAGCAGTTCTTC.